This TCR beta chain is drawn from a study of blood T cell repertoires in COVID-19. The overall study: Some COVID-19 samples were acute and others convalescent; all came from the United States, Italy and Spain. In each case, the material was cDNA or gDNA derived from T cells, B-cell-depleted T cells, or PBMCs.

The V end lost 3 bases, the J end lost 8 bases, and 20 bases lay between the germline ends. This CDR3 has 16 amino acids. Germline V gene lookup returns CDR1 MRHNA and CDR2 SNTAGT. Recruitment covered fewer than 25 US areas and drew participants whose ages spanned about 18 to 100 years. Donors in Cohort 3 counted as recovered after two negative PCRs, clearance, or symptom resolution. This table comes from immunoSEQ multiplex PCR, and its TCRdb copy is limited to in-frame clones, with some not included. The table includes more than 200,000 clones, roughly 85% detected once. The chain combines TRBV6-4 with TRBJ2-1; D not certain. Sequenced sample: PBMCs or T cells enriched from blood (not recorded which). The sequence derives from a man younger than 45 who had recovered from COVID-19. The CDR3 bases are TGTGCCAGCAGTGAGGCAGCGTTCGAGGCGGTAGATGAGCAGTTCTTC. This encodes CASSEAAFEAVDEQFF.